A selection of T cell receptor beta chains follows, all from one sample in a study of T cell responses to AZD1222 COVID-19 vaccine. The table came from immunoSEQ multiplex PCR; TCRdb's copy has only in-frame clones and leaves some out. The sample records some 90,000 clones, nearly 90% being singletons. Here the sequenced sample was peripheral blood, taken on day 0 of AZD1222 vaccination. The receptors originated from an adult in good health. Each CDR3 is given with its conserved first and last residue. Fields, in order: V gene, D gene, CDR3 protein. The D gene is left open where the match is weak.

>TRBV5-1|-
CASTDTSSTDTQYF
>TRBV11-2|TRBD2
CASRTPRGEGRQDTQYF
>TRBV5-1|-
CASSIRVSNTEAFF
>TRBV20-1|-
CSASRQSSNQPQHF
>TRBV2|-
CASSYRGAQFF
>TRBV19|TRBD1
CASRGTGGGGTGELFF
>TRBV3-1/TRBV3-2|-
CASSQDFQGGELFF
>TRBV19|-
CASSIGAGGGAGELFF
>TRBV7-9|-
CRWGNSSYNEQFF
>TRBV24-1|-
CATSDPRKLDNEQFF
>TRBV6-4|TRBD1
CASRADRATEAFF
>TRBV10-3|-
CALRRDTNYAEAFF
>TRBV3-1/TRBV3-2|-
CASSQENGMNTEAFF
>TRBV6-5|TRBD1
CASSRDRGYEQYF
>TRBV4-3|TRBD1
CASSQGRGRYEQYF
>TRBV27|-
CASMNWAGRYEQFF
>TRBV7-9|-
CASSPWRTENSPLHF
>TRBV3-1/TRBV3-2|TRBD1
CASSRQDRPNTEAFF
>TRBV11-1|-
CASSFLAGISNTEAFF
>TRBV29-1|-
CSVEGGINYGYTF
>TRBV10-1|-
CASNTRGYSNQPQHF
>TRBV5-1|TRBD1
CASSTRTGEFTEAFF
>TRBV30|-
CAWSQGPWGNQPQHF
>TRBV7-9|-
CASSLGTGRGEQYF
>TRBV4-1|-
CASSQAEAAINEQFF
>TRBV18|TRBD2
CASSPTTSGTYNEQFF
>TRBV19|-
CASSSRMGPEQFF